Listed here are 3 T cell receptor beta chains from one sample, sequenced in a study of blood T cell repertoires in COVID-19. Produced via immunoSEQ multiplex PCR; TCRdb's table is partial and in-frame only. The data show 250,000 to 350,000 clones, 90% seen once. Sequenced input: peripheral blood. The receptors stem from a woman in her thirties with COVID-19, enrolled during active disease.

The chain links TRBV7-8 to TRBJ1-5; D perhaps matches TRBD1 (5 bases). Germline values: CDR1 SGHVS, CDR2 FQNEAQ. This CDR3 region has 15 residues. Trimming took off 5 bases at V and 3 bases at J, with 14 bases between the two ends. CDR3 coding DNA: TGTGCCAGCAGCGCCTCACAGGAATACAATCAGCCCCAGCATTTT. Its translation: CASSASQEYNQPQHF.

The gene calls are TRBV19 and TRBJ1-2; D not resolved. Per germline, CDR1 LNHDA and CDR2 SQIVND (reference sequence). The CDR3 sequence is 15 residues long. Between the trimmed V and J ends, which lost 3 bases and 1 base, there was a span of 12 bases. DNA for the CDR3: TGTGCCAGTAGTATTCAGCGGCAGAGTAACTATGGCTACACCTTC. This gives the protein CASSIQRQSNYGYTF. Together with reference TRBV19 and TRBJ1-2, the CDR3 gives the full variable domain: DGGITQSPKYLFRKEGQNVTLSCEQNLNHDAMYWYRQDPGQGLRLIYYSQIVNDFQKGDIAEGYSVSREKKESFPLTVTSAQKNPTAFYLCASSIQRQSNYGYTFGSGTRLTVV.

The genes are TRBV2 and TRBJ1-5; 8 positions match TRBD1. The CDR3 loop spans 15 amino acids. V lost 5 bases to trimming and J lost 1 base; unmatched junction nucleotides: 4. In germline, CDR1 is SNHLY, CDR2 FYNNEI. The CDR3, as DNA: TGTGCCAGCAGTCGGGACAGGACGAGCAATCAGCCCCAGCATTTT. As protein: CASSRDRTSNQPQHF.